A single sample is the source of the 32 T cell receptor beta chains below, sequenced in a study of T cells in Graves' hyperthyroidism and ophthalmopathy. RNA transcripts were the template for amplifying TCR beta CDR3 regions. A first-round RT-PCR of the TCR CDR3 used the HTBI primer set. TCRdb fed the multiplex PCR reads into MiXCR, producing one record per CDR3 protein. The sample has 600,000 to 650,000 distinct CDR3 sequences; less than 25% are singletons. Material: blood. Every receptor here comes from a young man with Graves' ophthalmopathy.

This clonotype appeared a few times. The chain uses TRBV9 and TRBJ1-2; 8 nucleotides line up with TRBD1. The CDR3 consists of 14 residues. V shed 6 bases, J shed 0 bases, and the junction held 4 bases outside the gene matches. CDR1 is SGDLS, CDR2 YYNGEE, per germline. As DNA, the CDR3 is TGTGCCAGCAACACGGGACAGGCTAACTATGGCTACACCTTC. Translation: CASNTGQANYGYTF. The full variable domain, rest sourced from reference TRBV9 and TRBJ1-2, is DSGVTQTPKHLITATGQRVTLRCSPRSGDLSVYWYQQSLDQGLQFLIQYYNGEERAKGNILERFSAQQFPDLHSELNLSSLELGDSALYFCASNTGQANYGYTFGSGTRLTVV.

The rearrangement uses TRBV29-1 and TRBJ2-1; 8 bases align to TRBD2. V lost 2 bases and J lost 12; bases outside the gene matches: 9. This CDR3 contains 13 residues. The V gene's germline CDR1 is SQVTM and CDR2 ANQGSEA. CDR3 nucleotides: TGCAGCGTTGAAAGGGAGCGGGAGAAGGGGCAGTTCTTC. Its translation: CSVEREREKGQFF.

This clonotype was seen only a few times. The chain has TRBV29-1 and TRBJ2-3; TRBD1 might be the D (6 bases). CDR3 size: 16 residues. Trimming removed 1 base from V and 3 bases from J, with 17 bases in between. The germline V gene has CDR1 SQVTM and CDR2 ANQGSEA. DNA for the CDR3: TGCAGCGTTGAAGCTATGGGCAGGGGCCGGACAGATACGCAGTATTTT. Amino acids: CSVEAMGRGRTDTQYF.

This clonotype was seen repeatedly, ten times or more. The chain uses TRBV2 and TRBJ2-6; D remains unclear. Trimming took off 1 base at V and 0 bases at J, with 4 bases between the two ends. Germline values: CDR1 SNHLY, CDR2 FYNNEI. This CDR3 contains 15 residues. This chain's CDR3 is CASSEEDSGANVLTF. The CDR3 bases are TGTGCCAGCAGTGAAGAGGACTCTGGGGCCAACGTCCTGACTTTC.

This clonotype was seen repeatedly, ten times or more. The V gene is TRBV2, the J gene TRBJ1-4; D perhaps matches TRBD1 (5 bases). This CDR3 spans 15 amino acids. Germline V gene lookup returns CDR1 SNHLY and CDR2 FYNNEI. Trimming cost V 1 base and J 6 bases, with 12 bases left between them. The CDR3 DNA sequence: TGTGCCAGCAGTGAAGAGGGGCTAGGAGATGAAAAACTGTTTTTT. Translating gives CASSEEGLGDEKLFF.

This clonotype was detected ten times or more. The V call is TRBV7-2, the J call TRBJ2-7; 12 bases align to TRBD2. V was clipped by 3 bases and J by 2 bases; unmatched bases: 2. The CDR3 sequence is 15 residues long. Germline V CDR1 and CDR2: SGHTA, FQGNSA. In DNA form, the CDR3 reads TGTGCCAGCAGCTTTGGACTAGCGGGGACCTACGAGCAGTACTTC. Its translation is CASSFGLAGTYEQYF.

Points on this clonotype: At one boundary the junction diverges from the germline segment, which might be a read error. This chain links TRBV10-3 with TRBJ2-1, with a weak D call TRBD2 (7 bases). The CDR3 contains 14 residues. The germline gives CDR1 ENHRY, CDR2 SYGVKD. The CDR3 loop reads CAITERDKYNEQFF. In DNA form, the CDR3 reads TGTGCCATCACTGAGCGGGACAAATACAATGAGCAGTTCTTC.

This clonotype has at least ten counts. The rearrangement uses TRBV5-1 and TRBJ1-1, with a possible D match to TRBD1 (5 bases). V was clipped by 1 base and J by 1 base, with 14 bases between them. CDR1 is SGHRS, CDR2 YFSETQ, per germline. This CDR3 region has 16 residues. The CDR3 sequence: CASSLNKRGRNTEAFF. The CDR3 nucleotides are TGCGCCAGCAGCTTGAATAAGCGGGGGAGGAACACTGAAGCTTTCTTT. The full variable domain, its missing parts supplied by reference TRBV5-1 and TRBJ1-1, is KAGVTQTPRYLIKTRGQQVTLSCSPISGHRSVSWYQQTPGQGLQFLFEYFSETQRNKGNFPGRFSGRQFSNSRSEMNVSTLELGDSALYLCASSLNKRGRNTEAFFGQGTRLTVV.

The chain uses TRBV20-1 and TRBJ1-4, with D uncertain. CDR3 length equals 15 residues. The V end lost 3 bases, the J end lost 3 bases, and 14 bases lay between the germline ends. Germline V gene data show CDR1 as DFQATT and CDR2 as SNEGSKA (reference sequence). The CDR3 DNA follows: TGCAGTGCTAGGGGAGGCGGCGGGTCTAATGAAAAACTGTTTTTT. Translating gives CSARGGGGSNEKLFF.

This sequence joins TRBV20-1 and TRBJ2-1; TRBD2 agrees at 7 bases. This CDR3 comprises 16 residues. The germline gives CDR1 DFQATT, CDR2 SNEGSKA (reference sequence). V shed 2 bases, J shed 4 bases, and the junction held 11 bases outside the gene matches. The CDR3 loop is CSARLPLAGEYNEQFF. The CDR3 DNA is TGCAGTGCTAGACTACCTTTGGCGGGGGAATACAATGAGCAGTTCTTC.

The CDR3 reads CASRTSSSYEQYF. The CDR3 coding sequence is TGTGCCAGCAGGACTTCCAGCTCCTACGAGCAGTACTTC. V is TRBV6-1 and J is TRBJ2-7, with D unresolved. The CDR3 spans 13 residues. Trimming took off 6 bases at V and 0 bases at J, with 9 bases between the two ends. Germline V lookup: CDR1 MNHNS, CDR2 SASEGT.

The chain uses TRBV5-1 and TRBJ1-2, with D unresolved. V was trimmed by 1 base and J by 2 bases, leaving 12 bases between them. CDR1 is SGHRS and CDR2 is YFSETQ in the germline V gene. The CDR3 consists of 15 residues. CDR3 DNA sequence: TGCGCCAGCAGCTTGACGCGGGGTATGAACTATGGCTACACCTTC. This sequence encodes CASSLTRGMNYGYTF.

This clonotype was observed a handful of times. This chain uses TRBV29-1 with TRBJ2-1, with a possible D match to TRBD2 (5 bases). V was shortened by 4 bases and J by 0 bases, with 7 bases between the two germline ends. Germline CDR1 is SQVTM and CDR2 is ANQGSEA. The CDR3 has 13 residues. The CDR3 region is CSVGSGSYNEQFF. In nucleotides, the CDR3 is TGCAGCGTTGGAAGCGGCTCCTACAATGAGCAGTTCTTC.

This clonotype was recorded a few times. The chain recombines TRBV13 with TRBJ2-1, with 7 bases matching TRBD2. This CDR3 has 17 residues. With 0 bases clipped from V and 9 bases from J, the junction kept 14 bases outside the gene matches. CDR1 PRHDT and CDR2 FYEKMQ come from the germline V gene (reference sequence). This CDR3 reads CASSLGVAGEAGTEQFF. CDR3 bases: TGTGCCAGCAGCTTAGGGGTGGCGGGAGAAGCTGGCACTGAGCAGTTCTTC.

The chain links TRBV9 to TRBJ2-3, with 8 nucleotides matching TRBD2. The junction had 2 bases not matched to a gene; V was cut back by 0 bases and J by 5 bases. Germline V CDR1 and CDR2: SGDLS, YYNGEE. The CDR3 consists of 14 residues. The CDR3 here is CASSVGGLVDTQYF. CDR3 in DNA: TGTGCCAGCAGCGTAGGGGGACTAGTAGATACGCAGTATTTT.

The J gene is TRBJ2-1, the V gene TRBV29-1; no reliable D call. Germline CDR1 reads SQVTM; CDR2 reads ANQGSEA. CDR3 length: 15 amino acids. The V end lost 3 bases, the J end lost 0 bases, and 12 bases lay between the germline ends. The CDR3 sequence is CSVDGGLSSYNEQFF. For the CDR3, the DNA is TGCAGCGTTGATGGTGGCCTGAGCTCCTACAATGAGCAGTTCTTC.

The chain joins TRBV4-3 to TRBJ2-1; the match to TRBD2 covers 9 bases. The CDR3 loop spans 17 amino acids. Germline CDR1 reads LGHNA; CDR2 reads YSLEER. After removal of 0 bases from V and 8 bases from J, the junction contained 11 bases not matched to a gene. The CDR3: CASSQDPSGTAGDEQFF. The CDR3 bases are TGCGCCAGCAGCCAAGATCCTAGCGGGACGGCGGGCGATGAGCAGTTCTTC.

This clonotype came up a few times. The J gene is TRBJ2-7, the V gene TRBV20-1, with TRBD1 matching over 10 bases. Germline values: CDR1 DFQATT, CDR2 SNEGSKA (reference sequence). CDR3 size: 15 residues. V gave up 0 bases and J gave up 5 bases; unmatched junction bases: 7. The DNA for the CDR3 is TGCAGTGCTAGAGATAGACAGGGGGCGCGGGACGAGCAGTACTTC. Translating it yields CSARDRQGARDEQYF.

This clonotype was seen only a few times. The J gene is TRBJ2-7, the V gene TRBV3-1; TRBD2 matches 8 bases. CDR1 is LGHDT, CDR2 YNNKEL, per germline (reference sequence). Trimming at V came to 4 bases and at J to 2 bases, leaving 13 bases not matched to a gene. CDR3 length: 17 amino acids. CDR3 loop: CASSRLMASGSPYEQYF. CDR3 nucleotide sequence: TGTGCCAGCAGCCGGTTGATGGCGAGCGGGAGTCCCTACGAGCAGTACTTC.

The gene calls are TRBV15 and TRBJ1-4; 11 nucleotides line up with TRBD1. This CDR3 is 15 amino acids long. Germline V gene sequence: CDR1 LNHNV, CDR2 YYDKDF (reference sequence). After removal of 5 bases from V and 7 bases from J, the junction contained 6 bases not matched to a gene. CDR3 DNA sequence: TGTGCCACCAGCGGTGGACAGGGGGCGTCTGAAAAACTGTTTTTT. Translating it yields CATSGGQGASEKLFF. The whole variable domain, remainder taken from reference TRBV15 and TRBJ1-4, is DAMVIQNPRYQVTQFGKPVTLSCSQTLNHNVMYWYQQKSSQAPKLLFHYYDKDFNNEADTPDNFQSRRPNTSFCFLDIRSPGLGDTAMYLCATSGGQGASEKLFFGSGTQLSVL.

J is TRBJ2-3 and V is TRBV29-1; 16 positions agree with TRBD2. Trimming removed 6 bases from V and 4 bases from J; junction bases left unmatched: 13. The CDR3 extends over 18 amino acids. The germline gives CDR1 SQVTM, CDR2 ANQGSEA. CDR3 DNA sequence: TGCAGCGTGAAAGGGACTAGCGGGAGGGCCACTAACGCAGATACGCAGTATTTT. Its protein is CSVKGTSGRATNADTQYF.

The sample holds many counts of this clonotype. The chain has TRBV28 and TRBJ2-3; 8 bases are shared with TRBD2. The CDR3 consists of 12 residues. Germline V gene lookup returns CDR1 MDHEN and CDR2 SYDVKM. V lost 7 bases and J lost 10; bases outside the gene matches: 7. The CDR3 coding sequence is TGTGCCAGCAAAACGCCCGGGGGGGCGCAGTATTTT. This codes for CASKTPGGAQYF.

This chain connects TRBV18 to TRBJ1-2; the D gene is possibly TRBD1 (5 bases). V shed 3 bases and J shed 2 bases, with 13 bases lying between them. The germline gives CDR1 KGHSH, CDR2 LQKENI. This CDR3 spans 15 amino acids. The chain's CDR3 is CASSPEAGRNYGYTF. The DNA for the CDR3 is TGTGCCAGCTCACCGGAGGCGGGACGGAACTATGGCTACACCTTC. The variable domain in full, completed from reference TRBV18 and TRBJ1-2, reads NAGVMQNPRHLVRRRGQEARLRCSPMKGHSHVYWYRQLPEEGLKFMVYLQKENIIDESGMPKERFSAEFPKEGPSILRIQQVVRGDSAAYFCASSPEAGRNYGYTFGSGTRLTVV.

This clonotype has a single count. The chain recombines TRBV6-2 or TRBV6-3 with TRBJ2-6; D may match TRBD1 or TRBD2 (5 bases each). The germline V gene encodes CDR1 MNHEY and CDR2 SVGEGT. This CDR3 region has 16 residues. V was clipped by 4 bases and J by 4 bases, with 14 bases between them. The CDR3 DNA sequence: TGTGCCAGCAGTTCATATGGGACGAGGGGGGCCAACGTCCTGACTTTC. This translates into CASSSYGTRGANVLTF.

The table lists this clonotype with a few counts. The V and J genes are TRBV19 and TRBJ2-7; 8 nucleotides line up with TRBD1. CDR3 length equals 14 residues. V was pared by 5 bases and J by 0 bases, with 3 bases of the junction left unmatched. From germline, CDR1 is LNHDA and CDR2 SQIVND (reference sequence). This chain's CDR3 is CASSWDRFSYEQYF. The CDR3 DNA reads TGTGCCAGTAGTTGGGACAGGTTCTCCTACGAGCAGTACTTC.

This clonotype was observed at least ten times. The V call is TRBV2, the J call TRBJ2-2; no clear D. The germline V and J ends were trimmed by 7 bases and 2 bases, with 11 bases remaining between them. The length of the CDR3 is 14 residues. The germline V gene encodes CDR1 SNHLY and CDR2 FYNNEI. The CDR3 sequence: CASTNAENTGELFF. The CDR3 nucleotides read TGTGCCAGCACTAACGCGGAAAACACCGGGGAGCTGTTTTTT.

This chain uses TRBV6-1 with TRBJ2-7; D might be TRBD1 (6 bases). Trimming pared 8 bases from V and 2 bases from J, leaving 16 bases between. The length of the CDR3 is 14 residues. Germline V CDR1 and CDR2: MNHNS, SASEGT. CDR3 DNA sequence: TGTGCCAGCGGAGATAACAGGGAAACCTACGAGCAGTACTTC. Translating gives CASGDNRETYEQYF.

The chain uses TRBV6-2 or TRBV6-3 and TRBJ1-4; TRBD1 might be the D (6 bases). The length of the CDR3 is 14 residues. Germline V gene data show CDR1 as MNHEY and CDR2 as SVGEGT. V was pared by 6 bases and J by 12 bases, with 20 bases between. CDR3 amino acids: CASRPQGIGEELFF. The CDR3 region has the DNA TGTGCCAGCAGGCCCCAGGGGATAGGGGAAGAACTGTTTTTT.

This clonotype was observed at least ten times. The V call is TRBV20-1, the J call TRBJ1-5; no clear D. CDR1 is DFQATT and CDR2 is SNEGSKA in the germline V gene (reference sequence). Trimming pared 3 bases from V and 6 bases from J, leaving 3 bases between. The CDR3 runs to 10 residues. Here the CDR3 DNA reads TGCAGTGCTAGTAGTCAGCCCCAGCATTTT. Protein product: CSASSQPQHF.

This clonotype came up once. The V gene is TRBV4-3, the J gene TRBJ2-7; TRBD2 matches at 9 bases. The last part of the DNA fits TRBJ2-1 better; the J call may be wrong. The CDR3 has 15 residues. CDR1 and CDR2 from the germline V gene are LGHNA and YSLEER. CDR3 loop: CASSQDSGSWSEQFF. The CDR3 nucleotides are TGCGCCAGCAGCCAAGATAGCGGGAGCTGGAGTGAGCAGTTCTTC.

This clonotype was observed a handful of times. The chain is built from TRBV4-3 and TRBJ1-2; D gene uncertain. Germline V gene data show CDR1 as LGHNA and CDR2 as YSLEER. Trimming left V 0 bases short and J 4 bases short, with 12 bases between. The CDR3 runs to 15 residues. CDR3 sequence (DNA): TGCGCCAGCAGCCAAGATGGTTTCCGGGGCTATGGCTACACCTTC. Protein sequence: CASSQDGFRGYGYTF.

The chain combines TRBV7-2 with TRBJ2-1; perhaps D is TRBD1 or TRBD2 (5 bases each). CDR1 SGHTA and CDR2 FQGNSA come from the germline V gene. This CDR3 has 11 amino acids. V dropped 5 bases and J dropped 10 bases, with 9 bases sitting between them. In DNA, the CDR3 is TGTGCCAGCAGCCCCCGGGGCGAGCAGTTCTTC. Translating gives CASSPRGEQFF. The full variable domain, its missing parts supplied by reference TRBV7-2 and TRBJ2-1, is GAGVSQSPSNKVTEKGKDVELRCDPISGHTALYWYRQSLGQGLEFLIYFQGNSAPDKSGLPSDRFSAERTGGSVSTLTIQRTQQEDSAVYLCASSPRGEQFFGPGTRLTVL.